The clone carrying this TCR beta chain was counted ten times or more. What it recognizes is unknown. Quantitative molecular-barcoded 5'-RACE generated the TCR beta libraries. Each CDR3 protein gets one entry after TCRdb re-called the 5' RACE reads with MiXCR. The table includes fewer than 350,000 distinct CDR3 sequences, roughly 10% detected once. This specimen comes from a study of CD8 T cells in ankylosing spondylitis. Study results and caveats: Previously reported in reactive arthritis synovial fluid and blood were some of the motif variants. Reportedly, disease-linked clones are significantly enriched in ankylosing spondylitis patients' matched synovial fluid. Disease-linked clones bore a CD8+ phenotype and were relatively rare in peripheral blood.

Trimming pared 7 bases from V and 6 bases from J, leaving 13 bases between. Germline-derived CDR1 and CDR2 are LGHNA and YNFKEQ. This CDR3 has 14 residues. Source material: blood, either unsorted or a sorted T cell fraction (not recorded which). The TCR sequence derives from a female donor with ankylosing spondylitis or in good health (not recorded which). V and J are TRBV4-2 and TRBJ1-6; weak D call: TRBD1 (5 bases). The DNA of the CDR3 is TGTGCCAGCACGCGGGACGCGGCTAATTCACCCCTCCACTTT. It encodes CASTRDAANSPLHF.